This entry describes one T cell receptor (beta chain). Antigen unknown. The data derive from a study of shared clonotypes between healthy human individuals. The CDR3 sequence is 16 residues long. The germline V gene has CDR1 MNHNY and CDR2 SVGAGI (reference sequence). V gave up 0 bases and J gave up 5 bases, with 14 bases separating them. Among the donors, all were Caucasian adults who lived in Nashville, Tennessee. General study points: Estimated clonotype richness was generally higher in naive than memory subsets. Incompleteness in sorted-subset sequencing, despite large depth, was shown by rarefaction.

Here immunoSEQ multiplex PCR was the method, and the copy in TCRdb shows in-frame clones only, minus some. Found here are roughly 1,600,000 clones, less than 99% of them singletons; the top ten hold 0.36%. The receptor was derived from a man aged 30 to 39 in good health. The genes are TRBV6-6 and TRBJ2-1; tentatively, D is TRBD2 (5 bases). Sequenced sample: naive CD4+ T cells sorted from blood. Subset in this sample: CD45RA+ positively selected. The CDR3 sequence: CASSYSSGPGDNEQFF. CDR3 in DNA: TGTGCCAGCAGTTACTCAAGCGGACCCGGTGACAATGAGCAGTTCTTC.